Listed below are T cell receptor beta chains from one sample, sequenced in a study of Graves' ophthalmopathy and Graves' hyperthyroidism. One entry per CDR3 protein, called by TCRdb with MiXCR from the multiplex PCR reads. The table shows around 590,000 distinct CDR3 sequences, with approximately 35% occurring only once. The sample taken for sequencing was peripheral blood or thyroid tissue (not recorded which). These receptors came from an adult man with Graves' hyperthyroidism. Each CDR3 is given with its conserved first and last residue. The D gene is left open where the match is weak. Clone size is shown for a subset of rows, as once, few, many or a class of expanded clone.

d_gene | abundance | j_gene | v_gene | CDR3nt | CDR3aa
- | - | TRBJ2-1 | TRBV10-3 | TGTGCCATCAGTGAGGGGATCAGCTCCTACAATGAGCAGTTCTTC | CAISEGISSYNEQFF
TRBD2 | many | TRBJ2-7 | TRBV7-2 | TGTGCCAGCAGCCGGACTAGCGGGGCCTCCTACGAGCAGTACTTC | CASSRTSGASYEQYF
- | few | TRBJ1-1 | TRBV7-9 | TGTGCCAGCAGCTTGCCGGCAGGGGCGGGTGGGGCTTTCTTT | CASSLPAGAGGAFF
- | many | TRBJ2-2 | TRBV20-1 | TGCAGTGCTCCTTTGACAGGGAGGTCAAGCGGGGAGCTGTTTTTT | CSAPLTGRSSGELFF
TRBD1 | - | TRBJ2-2 | TRBV29-1 | TGCAGCGTTGAGGACAGGGTCGACACCGGGGAGCTGTTTTTT | CSVEDRVDTGELFF
- | - | TRBJ1-2 | TRBV7-8 | TGTGCCAGCAGCCTATCGAGGGGGGGTGACTATGGCTACACCTTC | CASSLSRGGDYGYTF
- | - | TRBJ2-5 | TRBV2 | TGTGCCAGCAGTTTGGGACTGCAAGAGGCCCAGTACTTC | CASSLGLQEAQYF
TRBD2 | many | TRBJ2-7 | TRBV9 | TGTGCCAGCAGCGTAGCGGGGACTAGCGGGAACACGGGTTCCTACGAGCAGTACTTC | CASSVAGTSGNTGSYEQYF
- | few | TRBJ2-7 | TRBV29-1 | TGCAGCGTGGGACACGCCTACGAGCAGTACTTC | CSVGHAYEQYF
TRBD2 | - | TRBJ2-5 | TRBV24-1 | TGTGCCACCAGTGACCCTAAGCGGGAGAGCGGAGAGACCCAGTACTTC | CATSDPKRESGETQYF
- | few | TRBJ2-2 | TRBV30 | TGTGCCAGACGACCCGCGAACACCGGGGAGCTGTTTTTT | CARRPANTGELFF
TRBD1 | - | TRBJ1-4 | TRBV7-3 | TGTGCCAGCAGTCCTTTAGGGACAGGGGACCGAAAACTGTTTTTT | CASSPLGTGDRKLFF
TRBD1 | - | TRBJ2-7 | TRBV7-9 | TGTGCCAGCAGCCAAGACAGGGGGCACGAGCAGTACTTC | CASSQDRGHEQYF
TRBD2 | many | TRBJ2-7 | TRBV14 | TGTGCCAGCAGCCAAGTCGGCGGGAGTTCGGGCGAGCAGTACTTC | CASSQVGGSSGEQYF
- | - | TRBJ2-7 | TRBV6-6 | TGTGCCAGCACTTTGGGCCTGGACGGGGCTCCCTACGAGCAGTACTTC | CASTLGLDGAPYEQYF
- | - | TRBJ2-7 | TRBV2 | TGTGCCAGCAGTCGTGAGACAGGTGTTCCCGGGGACTACGAGCAGTACTTC | CASSRETGVPGDYEQYF
TRBD2 | - | TRBJ2-7 | TRBV7-9 | TGTGCCAGCAGTTTATCCCCGGCGGGTAGCGGGAGGAGTCGCTACGAGCAGTACTTC | CASSLSPAGSGRSRYEQYF
- | many | TRBJ2-5 | TRBV10-3 | TGTGCCATCAGTGACCTCGTTCTAGGGGGAGAAGAGACCCAGTACTTC | CAISDLVLGGEETQYF
TRBD1 | few | TRBJ2-7 | TRBV4-1 | TGCGCCAGCAGCCAACAAACCGAACAGGGGGCCAACTCCTACGAGCAGTACTTC | CASSQQTEQGANSYEQYF
- | many | TRBJ2-7 | TRBV4-2 | TGTGCCAGCAGCCGGGGGAGCGGTTCCTACGAGCAGTACTTC | CASSRGSGSYEQYF
TRBD1 | - | TRBJ1-5 | TRBV15 | TGTGCCACCAGCAGCTTAGGTCACAGGGGGGTTAATCAGCCCCAGCATTTT | CATSSLGHRGVNQPQHF
- | many | TRBJ1-2 | TRBV20-1 | TGCAGTGCTAGATACTATGGCTACACCTTC | CSARYYGYTF
TRBD1 | - | TRBJ2-7 | TRBV7-9 | TGTGCCAGCAGCAGGGGGGCAGGGGGCGCCGGGAGTGCGCAGTACTTC | CASSRGAGGAGSAQYF
TRBD1 | - | TRBJ1-4 | TRBV5-1 | TGCGCCAGCAGCTTGACAGGGGGAATTAATGAAAAACTGTTTTTT | CASSLTGGINEKLFF
- | many | TRBJ2-3 | TRBV29-1 | TGCAGCGTTGAGGGCAGGGTCTCCACAGATACGCAGTATTTT | CSVEGRVSTDTQYF
TRBD2 | many | TRBJ2-7 | TRBV10-3 | TGTGCCATCAGCCGGACTAGCGGGAGAGTCTACGAGCAGTACTTC | CAISRTSGRVYEQYF